The clone carrying this T cell receptor beta chain was observed a handful of times. Its antigen is not identified. This sample is drawn from a study of OX40 agonist ivuxolimab in advanced cancers. Study overall: Prior therapy, whether anti-PD-1, anti-PD-L1 or anti-CTLA-4, was allowed, and roughly 40% had some. Findings and limits, study-wide: CD8+ T cells averaged more expanded clones than CD4+.

Germline values: CDR1 SGHRS, CDR2 YFSETQ. The V and J ends lost 4 bases and 11 bases respectively, with 18 bases between them. The CDR3 is 13 residues long. Sampling of blood occurred at baseline, cycle 4 day 1, and cycle 7 day 1. The protocol was immunoSEQ multiplex PCR, while the TCRdb copy is restricted to in-frame clones and leaves out a portion. Counted here are 55,000 to 75,000 clones, approximately 86% occurring once; the ten biggest clones make up less than 1.1%. The sample here was CD4+ or CD8+ T cells sorted from blood, taken in a trial of the OX40 agonist ivuxolimab. This receptor was obtained from an adult with an advanced solid tumor such as melanoma, head and neck, liver or kidney cancer. V and J are TRBV5-1 and TRBJ1-1; maybe TRBD1 (6 bases). The CDR3 sequence: CASSARQGQEAFF. The CDR3 bases are TGCGCCAGCAGCGCACGGCAGGGGCAGGAGGCTTTCTTT.